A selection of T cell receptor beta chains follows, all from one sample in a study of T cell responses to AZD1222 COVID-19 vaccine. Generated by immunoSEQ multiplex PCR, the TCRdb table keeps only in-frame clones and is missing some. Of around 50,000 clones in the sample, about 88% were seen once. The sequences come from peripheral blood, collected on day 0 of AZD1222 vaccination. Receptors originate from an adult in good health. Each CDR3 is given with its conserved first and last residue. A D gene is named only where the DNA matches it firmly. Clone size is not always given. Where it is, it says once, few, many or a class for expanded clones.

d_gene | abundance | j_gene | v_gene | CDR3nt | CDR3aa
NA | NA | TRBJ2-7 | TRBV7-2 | TGTGCCAGCAGCCGTGGCCCTCTCTACGAGCAGTACTTC | CASSRGPLYEQYF
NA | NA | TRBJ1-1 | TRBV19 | TGTGCCAGTTCCGACAGGATGAACACTGAAGCTTTCTTT | CASSDRMNTEAFF
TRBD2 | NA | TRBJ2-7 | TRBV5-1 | TGCGCCAGCAGCTCGGGGACTAGCAGGTACGAGCAGTACTTC | CASSSGTSRYEQYF
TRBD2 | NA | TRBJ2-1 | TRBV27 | TGTGCCAGCAGTTTCTTGGCGGGAGAGCGGCACTACAATGAGCAGTTCTTC | CASSFLAGERHYNEQFF
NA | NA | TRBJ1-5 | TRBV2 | TGTGCCAGCAGTGATACAGGAACCAGAGGGGAGCCCCAGCATTTT | CASSDTGTRGEPQHF
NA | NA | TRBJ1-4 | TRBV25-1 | TGTGCCAGCAGTGACATCTACCCGAGGGGAAGAGGTGAAAAACTGTTTTTT | CASSDIYPRGRGEKLFF
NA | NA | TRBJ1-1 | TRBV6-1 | TGTGCCAGCAGTGAATGGGGTAACACTGAAGCTTTCTTT | CASSEWGNTEAFF
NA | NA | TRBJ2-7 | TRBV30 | TGTGCCTGGGGCCGACTCGCCTACGAGCAGTACTTC | CAWGRLAYEQYF
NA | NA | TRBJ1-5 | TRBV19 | TGTGCCAGTAGTATAGGTGGACAGAAAAATCAGCCCCAGCATTTT | CASSIGGQKNQPQHF
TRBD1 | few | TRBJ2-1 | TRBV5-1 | TGCGCCAGCAGCTACTCCGGGACAGGGTTCAATGAGCAGTTCTTC | CASSYSGTGFNEQFF
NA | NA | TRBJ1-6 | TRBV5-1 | TGCGCCAGCAGCTTGGAGGGGCCCTCACCCCTCCACTTT | CASSLEGPSPLHF
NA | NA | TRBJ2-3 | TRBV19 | TGTGCCAGTAGTAGGGGAAGGGGAGATACGCAGTATTTT | CASSRGRGDTQYF
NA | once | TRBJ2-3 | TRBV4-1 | TGCGCCAGCAGCCAAGATTTAGGGGCATCGAGAGACACAGATACGCAGTATTTT | CASSQDLGASRDTDTQYF
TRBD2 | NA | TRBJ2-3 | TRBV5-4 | TGTGCCAGCAGCTTGGGGCCCGATGGGGGGGGAATAGATACGCAGTATTTT | CASSLGPDGGGIDTQYF
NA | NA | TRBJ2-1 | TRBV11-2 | TGTGCCAGCAGCTCGGGCCGGATTGAGCGGTTCTTC | CASSSGRIERFF
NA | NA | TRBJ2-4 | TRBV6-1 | TGTGCCAGCAGTGAAGCGGGTGCAGCCAAAAACATTCAGTACTTC | CASSEAGAAKNIQYF
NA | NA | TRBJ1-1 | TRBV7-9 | TGTGCCAGCAGCTTACAGATCACTGAAGCTTTCTTT | CASSLQITEAFF
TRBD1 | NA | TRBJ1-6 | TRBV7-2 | TGTGCCAGCAGCTTTTATCGACAGGGGGATTCACCCCTCCACTTT | CASSFYRQGDSPLHF
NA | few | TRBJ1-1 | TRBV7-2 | TGTGCCAGCAGCTTAGAAGGGCTTAGAAACACTGAAGCTTTCTTT | CASSLEGLRNTEAFF
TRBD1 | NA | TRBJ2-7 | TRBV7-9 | TGTGCCAGCAGCTTCTCCGTGGGGACAGGGGGATACGAGCAGTACTTC | CASSFSVGTGGYEQYF
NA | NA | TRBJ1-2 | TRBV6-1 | TGTGCCAGCAGTGAGTGGGGACACCATGGCTACACCTTC | CASSEWGHHGYTF
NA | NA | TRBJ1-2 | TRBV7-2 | TGTGCCAGCATCCTTTTAGGGGTTTTAGGGGGGCCTGGCTACACCTTC | CASILLGVLGGPGYTF
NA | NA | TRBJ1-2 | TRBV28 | TGTGCCAGCAGTTCAACGAGGGGGACTAACTATGGCTACACCTTC | CASSSTRGTNYGYTF
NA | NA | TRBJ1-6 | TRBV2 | TGTGCCAGCAGTGAACTAGGAGGGCGGATTTCAGACCACTTT | CASSELGGRISDHF
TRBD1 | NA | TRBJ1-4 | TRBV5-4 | TGTGCCAGCAGCCAAAAGGGACAGGGCTATGAAAAACTGTTTTTT | CASSQKGQGYEKLFF
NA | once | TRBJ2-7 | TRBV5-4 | TGTGCCAGCAGGGACAGCCAGGACTCCTACGAGCAGTACTTC | CASRDSQDSYEQYF
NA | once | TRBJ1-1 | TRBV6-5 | TGTGCCAGCAGCAACACGAGGGCAGAAGCTTTCTTT | CASSNTRAEAFF
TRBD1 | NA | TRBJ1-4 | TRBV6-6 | TGTGCCAGCAGCTTCAGGGGGCAAGGGGAAAAACTGTTTTTT | CASSFRGQGEKLFF
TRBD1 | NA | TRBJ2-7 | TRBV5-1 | TGCGCCAGCAGCTGGACGGGACAGGGGCGCGAGCAGTACTTC | CASSWTGQGREQYF
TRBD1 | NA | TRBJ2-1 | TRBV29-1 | TGCAGCGGGGACAGGGGGAATGAGCAGTTCTTC | CSGDRGNEQFF
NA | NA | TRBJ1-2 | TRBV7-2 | TGTGCCAGCAGCTTAGGGCATGGTGGACCGGGAAAGCGCTATCGTGGCTACACCTTC | CASSLGHGGPGKRYRGYTF
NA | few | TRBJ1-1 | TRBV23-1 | TGCGCCAGCAGTCAATGGTTCCGTCGCCCTGAAGCTTTCTTT | CASSQWFRRPEAFF
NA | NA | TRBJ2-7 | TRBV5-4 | TGTGCCAGCAGCAGTAGCGGATCGCCGCCTCGGGAGCAGTACTTC | CASSSSGSPPREQYF
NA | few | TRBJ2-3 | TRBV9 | TGTGCCAGCAGCGTAGAAGCAGATACGCAGTATTTT | CASSVEADTQYF
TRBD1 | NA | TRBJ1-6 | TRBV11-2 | TGTGCCAGCAGCTTAGGGCGGACAGGGGTGAGGAATAGGGATTCACCCCTCCACTTT | CASSLGRTGVRNRDSPLHF
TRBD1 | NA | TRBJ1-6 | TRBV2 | TGTGCCAGCAGTGAGACAGGGAATAATTCACCCCTCCACTTT | CASSETGNNSPLHF
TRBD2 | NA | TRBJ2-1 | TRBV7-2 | TGTGCCAGCAGCTTAGTAGCGACTAGCGGGTACAATGAGCAGTTCTTC | CASSLVATSGYNEQFF
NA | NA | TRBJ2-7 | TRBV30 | TGTGCCTGGAGTGTAAGCGGGCTCTCCTACGAGCAGTACTTC | CAWSVSGLSYEQYF
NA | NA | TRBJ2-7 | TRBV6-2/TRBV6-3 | TGTGCCAGCAGTTACTCGGGCAGTTCCTACGAGCAGTACTTC | CASSYSGSSYEQYF
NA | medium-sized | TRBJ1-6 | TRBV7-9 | TGTGCCAGCAGCTTACCATCAGGGTTTAATTCACCCCTCCACTTT | CASSLPSGFNSPLHF
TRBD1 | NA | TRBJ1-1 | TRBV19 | TGTGCCAGTGGAGGACAGGGGAGGTTAAACACTGAAGCTTTCTTT | CASGGQGRLNTEAFF
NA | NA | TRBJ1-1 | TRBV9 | TGTGCCAGCAGCGTAATAAAGGGAGCGAACACTGAAGCTTTCTTT | CASSVIKGANTEAFF
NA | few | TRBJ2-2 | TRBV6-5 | TGTGCCAGCAGTTACACCCCAGGCCGGGAGCTGTTTTTT | CASSYTPGRELFF
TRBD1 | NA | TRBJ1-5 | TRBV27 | TGTGCCAGCAGTTTACGCCAGGACAGGGAACTGCCCCAGCATTTT | CASSLRQDRELPQHF